These T cell receptor beta chains were read from a single sample in a study of Ad26.COV2.S vaccination and SARS-CoV-2 variants. Profiling relied on immunoSEQ multiplex PCR, and the TCRdb table lists in-frame clones only, not all of them. This table has a few hundred thousand clones, around 87% appearing once. The starting material was peripheral blood, obtained in a trial of Ad26.COV2.S vaccine versus placebo. These receptors all come from a person between 18 and 65 years old who received the Ad26.COV2.S COVID-19 vaccine or a placebo. Each CDR3 is given with its conserved first and last residue. The D gene is left open where the match is weak. The listing skips clone size in some rows; elsewhere it reads once, few, many or a size class.

J gene | clone size | V gene | CDR3 length | D gene | CDR3 DNA | CDR3 protein
TRBJ1-2 | - | TRBV5-6 | 15 | - | TGTGCCAGCAGCCCCCGGGCAGTAACTAACTATGGCTACACCTTC | CASSPRAVTNYGYTF
TRBJ1-1 | - | TRBV5-5 | 15 | - | TGTGCCAGCAGCTCGCTTTTGATGGTTCTCACTGAAGCTTTCTTT | CASSSLLMVLTEAFF
TRBJ2-7 | once | TRBV7-9 | 14 | TRBD1 | TGTGCCAGCAAGGCCGTAACAGGGGAATCCGAGCAGTACTTC | CASKAVTGESEQYF
TRBJ1-2 | - | TRBV15 | 14 | - | TGTGCCACCAGCCAGGATCCGCGAAACTATGGCTACACCTTC | CATSQDPRNYGYTF
TRBJ2-3 | - | TRBV5-1 | 18 | TRBD1 | TGCGCCAGCAGCACCCGACAGGGGCTTATCATGTTTACAGATACGCAGTATTTT | CASSTRQGLIMFTDTQYF
TRBJ1-2 | - | TRBV4-3 | 15 | TRBD1 | TGCGCCAGCAGCCAACTGGACAGGGGAGCCTATGGCTACACCTTC | CASSQLDRGAYGYTF
TRBJ1-5 | - | TRBV3-1/TRBV3-2 | 12 | - | TGTGCCAGCAGCCAAGCGAATCAGCCCCAGCATTTT | CASSQANQPQHF
TRBJ1-6 | - | TRBV5-4 | 16 | - | TGTGCCAGCAGCTTGGGACGGGAGGAGTATAATTCACCCCTCCACTTT | CASSLGREEYNSPLHF
TRBJ2-2 | - | TRBV7-8 | 12 | - | TGTGCCAGCAGCCCAGGAAGCGGGGAGCTGTTTTTT | CASSPGSGELFF
TRBJ2-2 | - | TRBV9 | 13 | - | TGTGCCAGCAGCGTAGTCTCCGCCGGGGAGCTGTTTTTT | CASSVVSAGELFF
TRBJ2-7 | - | TRBV24-1 | 11 | - | TGTGCCATGGGACGGAGCTACGAGCAGTACTTC | CAMGRSYEQYF
TRBJ1-6 | - | TRBV19 | 13 | TRBD1 | TGTGCCAGTCGGGACAGGGGGCATTCACCCCTCCACTTT | CASRDRGHSPLHF
TRBJ1-4 | - | TRBV7-2 | 12 | - | TGTGCCAGCAGTTCTACAGGGAAGAAACTGTTTTTT | CASSSTGKKLFF
TRBJ1-2 | - | TRBV19 | 15 | - | TGTGCCAGTAGTTTGCCAACCGGGACTTCGAACGGCTACACCTTC | CASSLPTGTSNGYTF
TRBJ2-2 | - | TRBV7-6 | 14 | - | TGTGCCAGCAGCTTAAACAGGGTGGACGGGGAGCTGTTTTTT | CASSLNRVDGELFF
TRBJ2-3 | - | TRBV11-2 | 15 | - | TGTGCCAGCAGCTTAGATGGACTGCCCACAGATACGCAGTATTTT | CASSLDGLPTDTQYF
TRBJ2-5 | - | TRBV15 | 14 | - | TGTGCCACCAGCACAGGTAGCATTCCAGAGACCCAGTACTTC | CATSTGSIPETQYF
TRBJ2-1 | - | TRBV7-8 | 15 | TRBD2 | TGTGCCAGCAGCTTGACTAGCGGGGGTACCAATGAGCAGTTCTTC | CASSLTSGGTNEQFF